Presented here are 29 T cell receptor beta chains from one specimen sequenced in a study of T-cell reconstitution after alpha-beta-depleted transplantation in children. The TCRbeta library was prepared with unique molecular identifiers. TCRdb analysed the PCR reads with MiXCR anew, one entry per CDR3 protein. The table records about a million distinct CDR3 sequences, roughly 29% of them present only once. Sequencing used PBMCs, mostly from graft donor cells, obtained 360 days after TCRalphabeta/CD19-depleted stem cell transplant. The origin of the receptors is a boy less than two years old who had a stem cell transplant for SCID, so the T cells may come from the graft donor.

V is TRBV5-1 and J is TRBJ2-3; 9 bases map to TRBD1. Germline V gene data show CDR1 as SGHRS and CDR2 as YFSETQ. This CDR3 comprises 16 residues. Trimming took 4 bases from V and 3 from J; bases not matched to a gene: 9. The CDR3 DNA follows: TGCGCCAGCAGCCCGACCATGGGGACAGGGACAGATACGCAGTATTTT. Its translation: CASSPTMGTGTDTQYF.

This clonotype was seen a handful of times. The CDR3 region is CASSNNRDIRVGEQYF. The CDR3 DNA follows: TGTGCCAGCAGCAACAACCGGGACATCAGGGTAGGCGAGCAGTACTTC. The chain links TRBV6-1 to TRBJ2-7, with D possibly matching TRBD1 (6 bases). V was shortened by 6 bases and J by 6 bases, with 24 bases between the two germline ends. Germline V gene sequence: CDR1 MNHNS, CDR2 SASEGT. The CDR3 is 16 residues long.

V is TRBV4-3 and J is TRBJ2-2, with D possibly being TRBD1 or TRBD2 (5 bases each). V was cut by 1 base and J by 7 bases, with 13 bases left in between. The CDR3 extends over 15 amino acids. Germline V gives CDR1 LGHNA, CDR2 YSLEER. The CDR3 bases are TGCGCCAGCAGCCAAGGGTTGGGGGTGGTCGGGGAGCTGTTTTTT. It yields the protein CASSQGLGVVGELFF.

This chain links TRBV5-1 with TRBJ1-1; 11 nucleotides line up with TRBD1. This CDR3 is built from 15 residues. Germline V gene data show CDR1 as SGHRS and CDR2 as YFSETQ. V lost 3 bases and J lost 4; bases outside the gene matches: 5. The CDR3 DNA reads as TGCGCCAGCAGCTGGGGACAGGGGGTAGGCACTGAAGCTTTCTTT. Translating it yields CASSWGQGVGTEAFF.

This clonotype was seen a handful of times. The chain has TRBV7-6 and TRBJ2-1; 8 nucleotides align to TRBD2. This CDR3 has 16 residues. V trimming: 2 bases; J trimming: 6 bases; junction bases outside the gene matches: 9. Germline CDR1 reads SGHVS; CDR2 reads FNYEAQ. The CDR3 loop reads CASSLTLKTSGNEQFF. As DNA, the CDR3 is TGTGCCAGCAGCTTAACCCTTAAAACTAGCGGCAATGAGCAGTTCTTC.

This clonotype was detected only once. The V gene is TRBV12-3 or TRBV12-4, the J gene TRBJ1-2; 8 bases agree with TRBD1. V was clipped by 5 bases and J by 2 bases; unmatched bases: 7. The CDR3 runs to 15 residues. The CDR3 here is CASSLHGQGNYGYTF. In DNA, the CDR3 is TGTGCCAGCAGTCTCCATGGACAGGGAAACTATGGCTACACCTTC.

The genes are TRBV5-1 and TRBJ2-5, with 9 bases fitting TRBD2. Germline trimming cut 4 bases from V and 1 base from J; bases unmatched to any gene: 11. Germline lookup yields CDR1 SGHRS and CDR2 YFSETQ. This CDR3 is built from 17 residues. The CDR3 nucleotides are TGCGCCAGCAGCCTGTCGGCTAGCGGGGCCGCCCAAGAGACCCAGTACTTC. This codes for CASSLSASGAAQETQYF.

The rearrangement uses TRBV27 and TRBJ2-7; 9 nucleotides line up with TRBD2. Germline lookup yields CDR1 MNHEY and CDR2 SMNVEV (reference sequence). The CDR3 loop spans 14 amino acids. V lost 4 bases to trimming and J lost 3 bases; unmatched junction nucleotides: 4. In DNA form, the CDR3 reads TGTGCCAGCAGTTCGGGACTAGCTTTCTACGAGCAGTACTTC. This translates into CASSSGLAFYEQYF.

This clonotype was counted only a few times. The chain carries TRBV5-1 and TRBJ2-1; 12 positions match TRBD2. This CDR3 contains 16 residues. The germline V gene encodes CDR1 SGHRS and CDR2 YFSETQ. J was trimmed by 7 bases and V by 3 bases; bases with no gene match: 8. The CDR3 coding sequence is TGCGCCAGCAGCTGGGATCTAGCGGGGGGGCGAAATGAGCAGTTCTTC. This encodes CASSWDLAGGRNEQFF. Full variable domain (rest looked up from reference TRBV5-1 and TRBJ2-1): KAGVTQTPRYLIKTRGQQVTLSCSPISGHRSVSWYQQTPGQGLQFLFEYFSETQRNKGNFPGRFSGRQFSNSRSEMNVSTLELGDSALYLCASSWDLAGGRNEQFFGPGTRLTVL.

The chain uses TRBV19 and TRBJ2-5; no clear D gene. This CDR3 has 13 residues. Per germline, CDR1 LNHDA and CDR2 SQIVND (reference sequence). Trimming left V 1 base short and J 5 bases short, with 8 bases between. The CDR3, as DNA: TGTGCCAGTAGTATAGTTGGACGGGAGACCCAGTACTTC. This sequence encodes CASSIVGRETQYF.

This clonotype appeared a few times. The chain joins TRBV7-2 to TRBJ2-7; no reliable D call. V was pared by 4 bases and J by 4 bases, with 8 bases between. Germline V gives CDR1 SGHTA, CDR2 FQGNSA. This CDR3 contains 12 residues. The CDR3 DNA reads as TGTGCCAGCAGCTCTTTTATTTACGAGCAGTACTTC. Amino acid sequence: CASSSFIYEQYF.

This rearrangement joins TRBV9 to TRBJ1-2; maybe TRBD1 (5 bases). V lost 3 bases and J 4 bases, leaving 10 bases between the germline ends. The length of the CDR3 is 13 residues. Germline CDR1 is SGDLS and CDR2 is YYNGEE. The DNA for the CDR3 is TGTGCCAGCAGCGAAGGGGTCCCCTATGGCTACACCTTC. Translated: CASSEGVPYGYTF. Full variable domain (rest looked up from reference TRBV9 and TRBJ1-2): DSGVTQTPKHLITATGQRVTLRCSPRSGDLSVYWYQQSLDQGLQFLIQYYNGEERAKGNILERFSAQQFPDLHSELNLSSLELGDSALYFCASSEGVPYGYTFGSGTRLTVV.

This chain joins TRBV12-3 or TRBV12-4 and TRBJ2-1, with TRBD2 as a possible D gene (6 bases). CDR3 length: 14 residues. V was clipped by 5 bases and J by 2 bases, with 10 bases between them. The CDR3 nucleotides are TGTGCCAGCAGTGGAGGGCTAACCTACAATGAGCAGTTCTTC. This encodes CASSGGLTYNEQFF.

Written as DNA, the CDR3 is TGTGCCAGCGGGCAGGGGACACCCCTCCACTTT. Translation gives CASGQGTPLHF. The rearrangement joins TRBV12-3 or TRBV12-4 to TRBJ1-6, with D possibly matching TRBD1 (6 bases). The CDR3 covers 11 residues. Trimming shortened V by 8 bases and J by 11 bases, and 10 bases separated the two germline ends.

Only a few counts were recorded for this clonotype. The V and J genes are TRBV28 and TRBJ2-7; TRBD1 aligns across 8 bases. CDR1 MDHEN and CDR2 SYDVKM come from the germline V gene. The CDR3 totals 14 residues. V trimming: 4 bases; J trimming: 7 bases; junction bases outside the gene matches: 9. CDR3 in amino acids: CASSSWTGYLEQYF. CDR3 nucleotide sequence: TGTGCCAGCAGTTCCTGGACAGGGTATTTAGAGCAGTACTTC.

V is TRBV28 and J is TRBJ2-1, with 8 nucleotides matching TRBD2. Trimming at V came to 5 bases and at J to 2 bases, leaving 8 bases not matched to a gene. CDR3 length: 16 amino acids. Germline loops: CDR1 MDHEN, CDR2 SYDVKM. The DNA for the CDR3 is TGTGCCAGCAGTCCCCTTGACGGGGGGGCCTACAATGAGCAGTTCTTC. This sequence encodes CASSPLDGGAYNEQFF.

This clonotype came up a few times. In nucleotides, the CDR3 is TGTGCCAGTAGTAAAACAGGGGTATCGTTCTACGAGCAGTACTTC. Encoded protein: CASSKTGVSFYEQYF. The chain carries TRBV19 and TRBJ2-7; 7 bases agree with TRBD1. CDR1 and CDR2 from the germline V gene are LNHDA and SQIVND (reference sequence). The CDR3 extends over 15 amino acids. Trimming cost V 4 bases and J 3 bases; bases outside gene matches: 9. The full variable domain, its missing parts supplied by reference TRBV19 and TRBJ2-7, is DGGITQSPKYLFRKEGQNVTLSCEQNLNHDAMYWYRQDPGQGLRLIYYSQIVNDFQKGDIAEGYSVSREKKESFPLTVTSAQKNPTAFYLCASSKTGVSFYEQYFGPGTRLTVT.

There are a few counts of this clonotype. V is TRBV6-1 and J is TRBJ1-6; D unclear. The V gene's germline CDR1 is MNHNS and CDR2 SASEGT. Trimming pared 6 bases from V and 7 bases from J, leaving 16 bases between. The CDR3 has 15 amino acids. CDR3 residues: CASSPIGRSNSPLHF. The CDR3 DNA reads TGTGCCAGCAGCCCGATAGGACGGTCCAATTCACCCCTCCACTTT.

This clonotype was counted once. The CDR3 sequence: CASSSTRPGGETQYF. The DNA of the CDR3 is TGCGCCAGCAGCTCCACGCGGCCAGGGGGGGAGACCCAGTACTTC. The rearrangement joins TRBV5-1 to TRBJ2-5; the D gene is possibly TRBD1 (7 bases). The V and J ends lost 3 bases and 5 bases respectively, with 17 bases between them. This CDR3 is built from 15 residues. From germline, CDR1 is SGHRS and CDR2 YFSETQ.

This clonotype was observed many times. V usage is TRBV10-3 and J usage is TRBJ2-7, with D possibly matching TRBD2 (5 bases). Germline V lookup: CDR1 ENHRY, CDR2 SYGVKD. The V gene lost 10 bases and the J gene lost 2 bases, with 12 bases spanning the gap. The CDR3 is 12 amino acids. The CDR3 sequence is CATGRGTYEQYF. The CDR3 DNA reads as TGTGCCACGGGGAGAGGGACCTACGAGCAGTACTTC.

This rearrangement joins TRBV25-1 to TRBJ1-2; tentatively, D is TRBD1 (6 bases). Germline CDR1 reads MGHDK; CDR2 reads SYGVNS. Trimming took off 6 bases at V and 8 bases at J, with 13 bases between the two ends. CDR3 length: 12 amino acids. CDR3 loop: CASRAPGAGYTF. DNA for the CDR3: TGTGCCAGCAGAGCTCCAGGGGCCGGCTACACCTTC.

The chain joins TRBV28 to TRBJ2-3, with a tentative D call TRBD1 (5 bases). Between the trimmed V and J ends, which lost 6 bases and 3 bases, there was a span of 16 bases. The length of the CDR3 is 15 residues. Germline V gene data show CDR1 as MDHEN and CDR2 as SYDVKM. CDR3 bases: TGTGCCAGCAGGGATTCCGGGCCAGGGACAGATACGCAGTATTTT. It codes for CASRDSGPGTDTQYF.

The J gene is TRBJ2-1, the V gene TRBV5-6; D may match TRBD1 or TRBD2 (6 bases each). Germline CDR1 and CDR2: SGHDT and YYEEEE. The CDR3 consists of 16 residues. The V gene lost 0 bases and the J gene lost 5 bases, with 15 bases spanning the gap. The CDR3 DNA sequence: TGTGCCAGCAGCTTGGATTGGGGGGCGCGGGACAATGAGCAGTTCTTC. Protein sequence: CASSLDWGARDNEQFF.

The V call is TRBV29-1, the J call TRBJ2-7, with D uncertain. The germline V gene encodes CDR1 SQVTM and CDR2 ANQGSEA. The CDR3 length is 11 residues. Trimming stripped 6 bases from V and 4 bases from J, with 10 bases between. CDR3 sequence reads: CSVNVKYEQYF. CDR3 sequence (DNA): TGCAGCGTCAACGTCAAATACGAGCAGTACTTC.

This sequence joins TRBV28 and TRBJ2-2; maybe TRBD1 (6 bases). V was shortened by 3 bases and J by 4 bases, with 12 bases between the two germline ends. This CDR3 region has 15 residues. Germline V gene sequence: CDR1 MDHEN, CDR2 SYDVKM. The CDR3 protein is CASSLWQGITGELFF. The DNA for the CDR3 is TGTGCCAGCAGTTTGTGGCAGGGGATCACCGGGGAGCTGTTTTTT.

The gene calls are TRBV6-2 or TRBV6-3 and TRBJ2-7, with TRBD1 matching 10 bases. With V trimmed by 3 bases and J by 5 bases, 4 bases remained unmatched. CDR3 length: 14 residues. Germline values: CDR1 MNHEY, CDR2 SVGEGT. The CDR3 sequence: CASSYLTGGHEQYF. As DNA, the CDR3 is TGTGCCAGCAGTTATTTGACAGGGGGCCACGAGCAGTACTTC.

At least ten counts were recorded for this clonotype. CDR3 sequence (DNA): TGCAGCGTCAGAAACACCGGGGAGCTGTTTTTT. This codes for CSVRNTGELFF. V is TRBV29-1 and J is TRBJ2-2, with D unclear. CDR1 is SQVTM, CDR2 ANQGSEA, per germline. This CDR3 spans 11 amino acids. V was trimmed by 6 bases and J by 2 bases, leaving 4 bases between them.

The gene calls are TRBV20-1 and TRBJ2-1, with 8 bases lining up with TRBD2. The junction had 13 bases not matched to a gene; V was cut back by 5 bases and J by 10 bases. Germline-derived CDR1 and CDR2 are DFQATT and SNEGSKA (reference sequence). The length of the CDR3 is 14 residues. CDR3 sequence: CSAPDTPSSGEQFF. As DNA, the CDR3 is TGCAGTGCTCCGGATACCCCCTCTAGCGGGGAGCAGTTCTTC.

In its sample, this clonotype was seen a few times. This chain links TRBV5-1 with TRBJ2-3; D remains unclear. Germline V gene data show CDR1 as SGHRS and CDR2 as YFSETQ. Trimming pared 0 bases from V and 4 bases from J, leaving 6 bases between. CDR3 length: 13 residues. The CDR3 protein is CASSLVSSDTQYF. DNA for the CDR3: TGCGCCAGCAGCTTGGTGTCCTCAGATACGCAGTATTTT. Supplemented by reference TRBV5-1 and TRBJ2-3, the full variable domain reads KAGVTQTPRYLIKTRGQQVTLSCSPISGHRSVSWYQQTPGQGLQFLFEYFSETQRNKGNFPGRFSGRQFSNSRSEMNVSTLELGDSALYLCASSLVSSDTQYFGPGTRLTVL.